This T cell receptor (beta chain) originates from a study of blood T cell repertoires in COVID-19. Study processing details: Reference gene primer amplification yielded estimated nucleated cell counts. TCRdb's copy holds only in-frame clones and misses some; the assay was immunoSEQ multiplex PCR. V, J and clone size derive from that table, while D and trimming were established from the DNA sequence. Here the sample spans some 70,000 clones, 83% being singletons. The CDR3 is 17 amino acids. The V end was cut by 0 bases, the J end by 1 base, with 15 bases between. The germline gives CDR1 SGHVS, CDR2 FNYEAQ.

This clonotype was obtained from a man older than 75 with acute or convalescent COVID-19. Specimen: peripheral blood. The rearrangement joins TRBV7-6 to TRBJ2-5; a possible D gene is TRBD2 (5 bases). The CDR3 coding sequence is TGTGCCAGCAGCTTAGCGCCTGAGGGATCGGGCCAAGAGACCCAGTACTTC. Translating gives CASSLAPEGSGQETQYF.